The 8 T cell receptor beta chains given below trace back to one sample, sequenced in a study of cytotoxic CD8 clonotypes in ibrutinib-treated CLL. The method was immunoSEQ multiplex PCR; TCRdb's version includes in-frame clones alone and lacks a portion of them. The data hold some 170,000 clones, with more than 70% observed a single time. Here the sequenced sample was PBMCs, taken at disease progression, from a patient treated with ibrutinib. All receptors derive from a human donor with chronic lymphocytic leukemia.

The V call is TRBV11-2, the J call TRBJ1-2; D might be TRBD1 (5 bases). V was cut by 2 bases and J by 8 bases, with 15 bases left in between. Germline V CDR1 and CDR2: SGHAT, FQNNGV. This CDR3 is built from 14 residues. Here the CDR3 reads CASSLNAGPKGYTF. In nucleotides, the CDR3 is TGTGCCAGCAGCTTAAATGCGGGACCAAAGGGCTACACCTTC.

This clone appeared a single time. The J gene is TRBJ2-6, the V gene TRBV9, with 7 bases aligning to TRBD1. The CDR3 has 18 residues. Germline loops: CDR1 SGDLS, CDR2 YYNGEE. With V trimmed by 3 bases and J by 0 bases, 9 bases remained unmatched. The CDR3 nucleotides read TGTGCCAGCAGCGCCCCGGGACAGAGGAACTCTGGGGCCAACGTCCTGACTTTC. Its protein is CASSAPGQRNSGANVLTF.

The J gene is TRBJ2-7, the V gene TRBV9, with 9 nucleotides matching TRBD1. Germline values: CDR1 SGDLS, CDR2 YYNGEE. V shed 0 bases and J 3 bases; nucleotides not matched to a gene: 4. CDR3 length: 15 residues. The CDR3 region has the DNA TGTGCCAGCAGCGTAGAAGGGACAGGGAGCTACGAGCAGTACTTC. Amino acids: CASSVEGTGSYEQYF. Full variable domain (remainder filled in from reference TRBV9 and TRBJ2-7): DSGVTQTPKHLITATGQRVTLRCSPRSGDLSVYWYQQSLDQGLQFLIQYYNGEERAKGNILERFSAQQFPDLHSELNLSSLELGDSALYFCASSVEGTGSYEQYFGPGTRLTVT.

This clone was detected only once. The V call is TRBV6-6, the J call TRBJ1-3, with no clear D. The V and J ends lost 6 bases and 3 bases respectively, with 9 bases between them. CDR3 length equals 13 residues. Per the germline V gene, CDR1 is MNHNY and CDR2 is SVGAGI (reference sequence). Here the CDR3 reads CASREPVGNTIYF. In nucleotides, the CDR3 is TGTGCCAGCAGAGAACCGGTTGGAAACACCATATATTTT.

This chain connects TRBV6-6 to TRBJ1-2; a weak D match, TRBD1 (6 bases). The CDR3 length is 15 residues. Germline CDR1 MNHNY, CDR2 SVGAGI (reference sequence). Trimming took 5 bases from V and 0 from J, leaving 13 bases between them. Here the CDR3 reads CASSTRGGPNYGYTF. DNA of the CDR3: TGTGCCAGCAGTACCCGAGGGGGACCTAACTATGGCTACACCTTC.

The chain joins TRBV5-1 to TRBJ2-7; D uncertain. CDR1 and CDR2 (germline): SGHRS, YFSETQ. V was shortened by 0 bases and J by 2 bases, with 15 bases between the two germline ends. The CDR3 sequence is 16 residues long. The CDR3 protein is CASSLGLVGLAYEQYF. The CDR3 region has the DNA TGCGCCAGCAGCTTGGGGCTGGTGGGTCTCGCCTACGAGCAGTACTTC.

The rearrangement links TRBV6-5 to TRBJ2-3, with a tentative D call TRBD2 (7 bases). Germline assignment: CDR1 MNHEY and CDR2 SVGAGI. The CDR3 extends over 12 amino acids. Trimming took off 7 bases at V and 7 bases at J, with 12 bases between the two ends. The CDR3 loop reads CASKEGGNTQYF. The DNA for the CDR3 is TGTGCCAGCAAGGAGGGGGGGAATACGCAGTATTTT.

This clone has just a few counts. The chain has TRBV7-9 and TRBJ2-2; 9 nucleotides line up with TRBD1. V was clipped by 2 bases and J by 3 bases; unmatched bases: 10. The CDR3 has 18 amino acids. Per the germline V gene, CDR1 is SEHNR and CDR2 is FQNEAQ (reference sequence). The CDR3 here is CASSLWAGTGRHTGELFF. In nucleotides, the CDR3 is TGTGCCAGCAGCTTATGGGCCGGGACAGGGAGACACACCGGGGAGCTGTTTTTT.